A selection of T cell receptor beta chains follows, all from one sample in a study of blood T cell repertoires in COVID-19. The table came from immunoSEQ multiplex PCR; TCRdb's copy has only in-frame clones and leaves some out. The table shows 400,000 or so clones, with 85% to 90% occurring only once. Sequenced: peripheral blood. These receptors were collected from a man aged 18 to 30 with COVID-19, enrolled during active disease. CDR3s include the opening cysteine and the closing phenylalanine or tryptophan. Fields, in order: clone size, J gene, D gene, V gene, CDR3 protein, CDR3 DNA. A D gene is named only where the DNA matches it firmly. For some rows the clone size is stated as once, few or many, or as a class when expanded; others skip it.

>-|TRBJ1-2|-|TRBV15
CATSRDPVNYGYTF
TGTGCCACCAGCAGAGATCCGGTGAACTATGGCTACACCTTC
>few|TRBJ2-7|-|TRBV4-2
CASSQVSHSRRAYEQYF
TGTGCCAGCAGCCAAGTATCTCATTCCCGTAGAGCCTACGAGCAGTACTTC
>-|TRBJ2-3|TRBD2|TRBV3-1/TRBV3-2
CASSETSGTGDTQYF
TGTGCCAGCAGCGAGACTAGCGGGACGGGTGATACGCAGTATTTT
>-|TRBJ2-3|TRBD2|TRBV18
CASSLTSGGAYITDTQYF
TGTGCCAGCTCTCTTACTAGCGGGGGAGCCTATATAACAGATACGCAGTATTTT
>-|TRBJ1-5|-|TRBV2
CASSGEVAQHF
TGTGCCAGCAGCGGGGAGGTAGCCCAGCATTTT
>-|TRBJ2-3|TRBD1|TRBV4-1
CASSQVTGDTDTQYF
TGCGCCAGCAGCCAAGTTACAGGGGACACAGATACGCAGTATTTT
>-|TRBJ1-5|-|TRBV19
CASSIVAGGGNQPQHF
TGTGCCAGTAGTATAGTGGCGGGGGGCGGCAATCAGCCCCAGCATTTT
>-|TRBJ1-2|-|TRBV14
CASTPWQASYGYTF
TGTGCCAGCACCCCGTGGCAGGCGTCCTATGGCTACACCTTC
>-|TRBJ1-1|-|TRBV2
CASSEAPVNTEAFF
TGTGCCAGCAGTGAAGCCCCGGTGAACACTGAAGCTTTCTTT
>-|TRBJ2-7|TRBD2|TRBV27
CVTEPRASGMDEQYF
TGTGTTACCGAACCCAGGGCTAGCGGGATGGACGAGCAGTACTTC
>-|TRBJ2-4|TRBD1|TRBV28
CASSLSRTGGTIQYF
TGTGCCAGCAGTTTATCCCGGACAGGGGGGACCATTCAGTACTTC
>-|TRBJ2-3|TRBD2|TRBV4-1
CASSQGSSGGGTDTQYF
TGCGCCAGCAGCCAAGGTTCTAGCGGGGGGGGCACAGATACGCAGTATTTT
>-|TRBJ1-1|TRBD1|TRBV6-5
CASTFSGGMNTEAFF
TGTGCCAGCACCTTCTCAGGGGGCATGAACACTGAAGCTTTCTTT
>few|TRBJ2-1|-|TRBV5-6
CASSLGTLLGEQFF
TGTGCCAGCAGCTTGGGGACTTTGCTAGGTGAGCAGTTCTTC
>-|TRBJ2-2|TRBD1|TRBV19
CASRTGGTGELFF
TGTGCCAGCCGCACAGGGGGAACCGGGGAGCTGTTTTTT
>-|TRBJ1-1|TRBD1|TRBV18
CASSPKTGLNTEAFF
TGTGCCAGCTCACCTAAGACAGGGCTGAACACTGAAGCTTTCTTT
>-|TRBJ2-7|TRBD2|TRBV4-1
CASSPSRSGSYEQYF
TGCGCCAGCAGCCCCAGCAGGAGCGGGAGCTACGAGCAGTACTTC
>once|TRBJ2-3|TRBD2|TRBV3-1/TRBV3-2
CASSPGTSTGDTQYF
TGTGCCAGCAGTCCCGGGACTAGCACGGGGGATACGCAGTATTTT
>-|TRBJ2-7|-|TRBV11-2
CASSYPTGGYEQYF
TGTGCCAGCAGCTACCCTACCGGGGGCTACGAGCAGTACTTC
>-|TRBJ2-7|TRBD2|TRBV2
CASSDLQAGESYEQYF
TGTGCCAGCAGTGACCTTCAGGCGGGGGAATCCTACGAGCAGTACTTC
>-|TRBJ1-2|-|TRBV19
CASSIFSAGTYGYTF
TGTGCCAGTAGTATATTCAGCGCGGGGACCTATGGCTACACCTTC
>-|TRBJ1-2|TRBD1|TRBV4-2
CASSQDIGRQGLVYGYTF
TGTGCCAGCAGCCAAGACATAGGTCGACAGGGCCTTGTCTATGGCTACACCTTC
>-|TRBJ2-7|TRBD2|TRBV6-5
CASTSTSGRTYEQYF
TGTGCCAGCACCTCGACTAGCGGCCGTACCTACGAGCAGTACTTC
>-|TRBJ2-3|-|TRBV4-1
CASSQAGTSTDTQYF
TGCGCCAGCAGCCAAGCCGGGACTAGCACAGATACGCAGTATTTT
>-|TRBJ1-4|-|TRBV19
CASSMWGANEKLFF
TGTGCCAGTAGTATGTGGGGGGCTAATGAAAAACTGTTTTTT
>-|TRBJ2-5|-|TRBV11-2
CASSFGRTAGETQYF
TGTGCCAGCAGCTTTGGACGGACAGCTGGAGAGACCCAGTACTTC
>-|TRBJ1-1|-|TRBV6-5
CASGASLNTEAFF
TGTGCCAGCGGGGCCAGTCTGAACACTGAAGCTTTCTTT